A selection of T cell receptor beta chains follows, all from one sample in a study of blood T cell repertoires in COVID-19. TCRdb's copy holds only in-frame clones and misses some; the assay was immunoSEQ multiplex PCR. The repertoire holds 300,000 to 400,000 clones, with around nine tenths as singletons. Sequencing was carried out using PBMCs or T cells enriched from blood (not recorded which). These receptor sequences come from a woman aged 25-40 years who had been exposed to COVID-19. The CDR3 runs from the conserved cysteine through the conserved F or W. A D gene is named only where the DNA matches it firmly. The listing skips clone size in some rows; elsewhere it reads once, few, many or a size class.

CAWQGAGANVLTF	TGTGCCTGGCAGGGGGCTGGGGCCAACGTCCTGACTTTC	NA	TRBD1	TRBV30	TRBJ2-6
CASRTHTGDRAEAFF	TGTGCCAGTAGAACACACACAGGGGATAGGGCTGAAGCTTTCTTT	NA	TRBD1	TRBV19	TRBJ1-1
CASSTREATGTQYF	TGTGCCAGCAGTACTAGAGAGGCCACCGGGACCCAGTACTTC	once	NA	TRBV6-5	TRBJ2-5
CASSYSAKQGARKGRTEAFF	TGTGCCAGCAGCTATTCGGCCAAACAGGGGGCGCGAAAGGGGAGGACTGAAGCTTTCTTT	NA	TRBD1	TRBV7-3	TRBJ1-1
CASSTLDRGLIF	TGTGCCAGTAGTACCCTGGACAGGGGGTTGATTTTT	NA	TRBD1	TRBV19	TRBJ1-4
CASTPVDKVNTGELFF	TGTGCCAGCACCCCGGTCGACAAGGTGAACACCGGGGAGCTGTTTTTT	NA	NA	TRBV9	TRBJ2-2
CASSLVREGLYGYTF	TGTGCCAGCAGCTTAGTCCGGGAGGGCCTCTATGGCTACACCTTC	NA	NA	TRBV7-9	TRBJ1-2
CASSRTGQLGVTNEKLFF	TGTGCCAGCAGTCGGACAGGACAACTTGGGGTTACAAATGAAAAACTGTTTTTT	NA	TRBD1	TRBV6-6	TRBJ1-4
CASSYSGQGGTEAFF	TGTGCCAGCAGTTACTCGGGACAGGGGGGCACTGAAGCTTTCTTT	once	TRBD1	TRBV6-5	TRBJ1-1
CASRQRGGGYGYTF	TGTGCCAGCAGACAAAGGGGGGGTGGCTATGGCTACACCTTC	NA	NA	TRBV27	TRBJ1-2
CASSSPGQAHEQYF	TGTGCCAGCAGCTCGCCGGGACAGGCTCACGAGCAGTACTTC	NA	TRBD1	TRBV7-2	TRBJ2-7
CASSEGASGGSETQYF	TGTGCCAGCAGCGAAGGGGCTAGCGGGGGATCGGAGACCCAGTACTTC	NA	TRBD2	TRBV5-4	TRBJ2-5
CASRGILRIAEAFF	TGTGCCAGCCGCGGGATTTTGCGAATCGCTGAAGCTTTCTTT	once	NA	TRBV19	TRBJ1-1
CAISEGRTGANTEAFF	TGTGCCATCAGTGAGGGAAGGACAGGAGCGAACACTGAAGCTTTCTTT	NA	TRBD1	TRBV10-3	TRBJ1-1
CASSHRDSRTVLFQNEQFF	TGTGCCAGCAGCCACAGGGACAGCCGCACCGTTCTCTTTCAGAATGAGCAGTTCTTC	NA	TRBD1	TRBV11-2	TRBJ2-1
CASSQVPGASTEAFF	TGCGCCAGCAGCCAAGTCCCAGGGGCGAGCACTGAAGCTTTCTTT	NA	NA	TRBV4-3	TRBJ1-1
CASSKSGTGLGTEAFF	TGTGCCAGCAGCAAAAGCGGGACAGGGTTAGGAACTGAAGCTTTCTTT	NA	TRBD1	TRBV7-9	TRBJ1-1